What follows is one T cell receptor beta chain and its context. These data come from a study of early T cells in non-severe SARS-CoV-2 infection. The TCR library protocol attached unique molecular identifiers to the individual cDNA molecules. TCRdb recomputed calls from the 5' RACE reads with MiXCR, one row per CDR3 protein. The data hold around 60,000 distinct CDR3 sequences, with 20% observed a single time. The material was whole blood, obtained at baseline. The TCR originated in an adult who was a healthcare worker with PCR-confirmed SARS-CoV-2 infection or an uninfected control (not recorded which).

CDR3 protein: CASRKDPYYGYTF. The CDR3 DNA follows: TGTGCCAGCAGAAAAGACCCTTACTATGGCTACACCTTC. The V gene is TRBV6-5, the J gene TRBJ1-2, with D uncertain. The V end was cut by 6 bases, the J end by 3 bases, with 11 bases between. Germline loops: CDR1 MNHEY, CDR2 SVGAGI. CDR3 length: 13 residues.